The subject of this entry is one T cell receptor beta chain. The table came from immunoSEQ multiplex PCR; TCRdb's copy has only in-frame clones and leaves some out. The data hold roughly 330,000 clones, with about 90% observed a single time. These data originate in a study of blood T cell repertoires in COVID-19. The junction had 5 bases not matched to a gene; V was cut back by 5 bases and J by 1 base. Germline lookup yields CDR1 SGHAT and CDR2 FQNNGV. This CDR3 region has 15 residues. The sample comprised PBMCs or T cells enriched from blood (not recorded which). The rearrangement uses TRBV11-2 and TRBJ1-5; 7 bases match TRBD1. This clonotype originated in a woman aged 30 to 39 who had recovered from COVID-19. The CDR3 sequence: CASSVQGLSNQPQHF. DNA for the CDR3: TGTGCCAGCAGCGTACAGGGGTTAAGCAATCAGCCCCAGCATTTT.